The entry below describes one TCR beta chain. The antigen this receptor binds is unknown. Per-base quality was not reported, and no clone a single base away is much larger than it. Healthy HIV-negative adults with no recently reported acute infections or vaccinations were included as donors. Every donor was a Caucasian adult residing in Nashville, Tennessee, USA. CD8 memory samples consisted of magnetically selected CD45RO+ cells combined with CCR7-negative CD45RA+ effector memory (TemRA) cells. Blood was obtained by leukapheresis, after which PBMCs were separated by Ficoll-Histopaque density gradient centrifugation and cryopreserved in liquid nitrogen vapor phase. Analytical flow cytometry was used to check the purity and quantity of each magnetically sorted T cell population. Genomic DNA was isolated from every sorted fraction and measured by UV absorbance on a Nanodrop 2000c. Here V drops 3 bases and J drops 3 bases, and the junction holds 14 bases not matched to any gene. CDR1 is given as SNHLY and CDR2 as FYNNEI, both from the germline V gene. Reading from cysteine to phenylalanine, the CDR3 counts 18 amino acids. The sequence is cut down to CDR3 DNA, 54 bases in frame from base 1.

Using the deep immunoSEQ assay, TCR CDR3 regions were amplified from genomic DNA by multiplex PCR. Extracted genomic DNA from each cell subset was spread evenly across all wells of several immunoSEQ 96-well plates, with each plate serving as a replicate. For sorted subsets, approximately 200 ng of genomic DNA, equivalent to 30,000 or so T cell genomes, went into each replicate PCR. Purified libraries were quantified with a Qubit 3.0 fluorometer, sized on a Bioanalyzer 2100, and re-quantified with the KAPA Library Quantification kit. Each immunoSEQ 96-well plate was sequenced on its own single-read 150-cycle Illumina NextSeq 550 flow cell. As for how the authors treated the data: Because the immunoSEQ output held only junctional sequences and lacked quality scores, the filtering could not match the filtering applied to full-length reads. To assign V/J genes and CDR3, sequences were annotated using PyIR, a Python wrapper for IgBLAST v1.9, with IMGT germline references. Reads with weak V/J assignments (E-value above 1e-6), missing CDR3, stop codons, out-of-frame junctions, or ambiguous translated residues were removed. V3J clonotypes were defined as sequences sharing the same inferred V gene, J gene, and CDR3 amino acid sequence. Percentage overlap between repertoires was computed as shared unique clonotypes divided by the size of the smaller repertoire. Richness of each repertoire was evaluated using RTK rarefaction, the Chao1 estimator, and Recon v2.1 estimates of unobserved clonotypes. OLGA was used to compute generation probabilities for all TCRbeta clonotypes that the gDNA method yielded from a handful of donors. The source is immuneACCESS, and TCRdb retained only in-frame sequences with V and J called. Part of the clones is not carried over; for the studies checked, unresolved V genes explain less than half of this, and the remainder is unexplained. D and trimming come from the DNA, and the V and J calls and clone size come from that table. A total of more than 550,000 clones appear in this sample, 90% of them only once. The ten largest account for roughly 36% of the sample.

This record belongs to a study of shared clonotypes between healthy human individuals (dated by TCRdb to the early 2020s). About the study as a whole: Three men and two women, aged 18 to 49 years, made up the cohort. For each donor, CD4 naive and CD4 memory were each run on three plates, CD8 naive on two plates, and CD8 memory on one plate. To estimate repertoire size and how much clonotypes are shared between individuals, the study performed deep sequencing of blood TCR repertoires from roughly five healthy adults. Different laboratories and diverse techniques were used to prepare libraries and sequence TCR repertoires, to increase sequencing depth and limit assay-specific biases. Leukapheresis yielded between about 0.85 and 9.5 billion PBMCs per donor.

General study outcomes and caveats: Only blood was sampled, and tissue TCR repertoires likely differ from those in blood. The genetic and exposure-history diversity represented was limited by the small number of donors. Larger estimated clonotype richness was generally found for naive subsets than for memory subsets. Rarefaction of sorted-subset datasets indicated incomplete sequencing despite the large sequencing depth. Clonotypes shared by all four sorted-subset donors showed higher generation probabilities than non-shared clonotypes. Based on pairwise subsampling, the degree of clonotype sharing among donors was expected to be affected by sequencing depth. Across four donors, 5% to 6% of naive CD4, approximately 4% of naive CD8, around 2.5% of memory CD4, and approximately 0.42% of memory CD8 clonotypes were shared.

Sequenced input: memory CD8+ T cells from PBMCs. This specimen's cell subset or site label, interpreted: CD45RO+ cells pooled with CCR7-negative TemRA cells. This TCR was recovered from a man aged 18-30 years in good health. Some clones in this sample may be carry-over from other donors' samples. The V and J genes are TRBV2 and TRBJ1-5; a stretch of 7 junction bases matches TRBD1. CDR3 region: CASSDLVGKGAINQPQHF. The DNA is TGTGCCAGCAGTGATTTAGTCGGTAAGGGGGCGATCAATCAGCCCCAGCATTTT.